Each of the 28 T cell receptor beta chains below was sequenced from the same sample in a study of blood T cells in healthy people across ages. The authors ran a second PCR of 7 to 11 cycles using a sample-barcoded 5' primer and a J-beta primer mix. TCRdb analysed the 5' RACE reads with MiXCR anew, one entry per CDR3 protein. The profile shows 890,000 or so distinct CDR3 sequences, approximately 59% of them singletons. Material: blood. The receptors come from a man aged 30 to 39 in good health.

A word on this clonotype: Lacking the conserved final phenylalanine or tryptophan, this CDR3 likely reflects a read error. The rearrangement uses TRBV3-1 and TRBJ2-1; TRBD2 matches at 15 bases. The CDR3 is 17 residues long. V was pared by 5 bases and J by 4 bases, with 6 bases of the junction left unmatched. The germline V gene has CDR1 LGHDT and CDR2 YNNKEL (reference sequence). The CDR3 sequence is CASSAGTSGGIYNEQFY. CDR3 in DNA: TGTGCCAGCAGCGCCGGGACTAGCGGGGGGATTTACAATGAGCAGTTCTAC.

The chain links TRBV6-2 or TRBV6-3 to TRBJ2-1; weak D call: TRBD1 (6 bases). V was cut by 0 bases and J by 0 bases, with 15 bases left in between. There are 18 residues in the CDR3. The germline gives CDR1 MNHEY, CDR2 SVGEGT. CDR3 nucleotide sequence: TGTGCCAGCAGTTACTCGGACAGCCGGCTTAGCTCCTACAATGAGCAGTTCTTC. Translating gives CASSYSDSRLSSYNEQFF.

Here the CDR3 DNA reads TGTGCCAGCAGTACCAGACAGGGGCGACAGCCCCAGCATTTT. It is translated as CASSTRQGRQPQHF. This chain uses TRBV28 with TRBJ1-5, with 8 bases lining up with TRBD1. Losses at the gene ends were 5 bases for V and 7 bases for J; bases not matched to a gene: 7. Germline-derived CDR1 and CDR2 are MDHEN and SYDVKM. The CDR3 runs to 14 residues.

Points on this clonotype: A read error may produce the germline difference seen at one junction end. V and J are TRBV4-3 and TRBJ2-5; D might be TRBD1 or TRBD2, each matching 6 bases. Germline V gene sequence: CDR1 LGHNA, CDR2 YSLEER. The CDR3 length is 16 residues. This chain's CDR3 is CASSQDWQGTQETRYF. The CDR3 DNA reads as TGCGCCAGCAGCCAAGACTGGCAGGGGACTCAAGAGACCCGGTACTTC.

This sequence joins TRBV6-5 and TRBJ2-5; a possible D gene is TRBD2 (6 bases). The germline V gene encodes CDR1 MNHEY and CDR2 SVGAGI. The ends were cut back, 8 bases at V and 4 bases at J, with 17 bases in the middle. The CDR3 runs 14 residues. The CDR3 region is CASRSHAGRETQYF. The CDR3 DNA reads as TGTGCCAGCCGTTCTCATGCGGGAAGAGAGACCCAGTACTTC.

The CDR3 coding sequence is TGCAGCGCTCAGACAGGTCAAGGCTACACCTTC. Its protein product is CSAQTGQGYTF. This chain connects TRBV29-1 to TRBJ1-2; weak D call: TRBD1 (6 bases). The length of the CDR3 is 11 residues. Germline assignment: CDR1 SQVTM and CDR2 ANQGSEA. V shed 7 bases and J shed 8 bases, with 14 bases lying between them.

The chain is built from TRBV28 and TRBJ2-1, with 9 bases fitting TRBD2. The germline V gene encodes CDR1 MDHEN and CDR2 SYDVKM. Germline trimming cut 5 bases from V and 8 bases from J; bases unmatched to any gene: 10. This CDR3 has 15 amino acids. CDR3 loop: CASSDLSGGGDEQFF. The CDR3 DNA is TGTGCCAGCAGTGACCTTAGCGGGGGAGGGGATGAGCAGTTCTTC.

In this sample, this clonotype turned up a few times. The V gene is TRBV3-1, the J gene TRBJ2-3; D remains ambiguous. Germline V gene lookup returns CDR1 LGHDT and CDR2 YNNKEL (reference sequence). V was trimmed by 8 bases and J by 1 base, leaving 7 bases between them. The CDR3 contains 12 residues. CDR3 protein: CASSIGTDTQYF. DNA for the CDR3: TGTGCCAGCTCGATTGGCACAGATACGCAGTATTTT.

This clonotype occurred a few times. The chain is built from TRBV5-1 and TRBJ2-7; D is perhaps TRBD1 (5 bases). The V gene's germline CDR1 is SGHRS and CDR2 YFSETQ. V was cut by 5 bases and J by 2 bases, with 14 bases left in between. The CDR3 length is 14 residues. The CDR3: CASRVGAGTYEQYF. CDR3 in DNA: TGCGCCAGCAGAGTCGGTGCAGGGACCTACGAGCAGTACTTC.

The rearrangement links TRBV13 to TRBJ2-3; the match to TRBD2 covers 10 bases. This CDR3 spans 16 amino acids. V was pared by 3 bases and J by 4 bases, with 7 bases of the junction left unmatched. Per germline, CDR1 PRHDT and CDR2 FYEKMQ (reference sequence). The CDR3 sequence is CASSFGAGGLSDTQYF. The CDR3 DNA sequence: TGTGCCAGCAGCTTCGGAGCGGGGGGGCTCTCAGATACGCAGTATTTT.

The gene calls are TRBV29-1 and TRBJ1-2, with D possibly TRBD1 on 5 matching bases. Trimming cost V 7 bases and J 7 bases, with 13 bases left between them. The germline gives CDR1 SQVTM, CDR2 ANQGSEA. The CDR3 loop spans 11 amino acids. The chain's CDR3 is CSGRWDGGYTF. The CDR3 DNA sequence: TGCAGCGGACGTTGGGACGGTGGCTACACCTTC. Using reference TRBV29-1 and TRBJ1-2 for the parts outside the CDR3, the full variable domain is SAVISQKPSRDICQRGTSLTIQCQVDSQVTMMFWYRQQPGQSLTLIATANQGSEATYESGFVIDKFPISRPNLTFSTLTVSNMSPEDSSIYLCSGRWDGGYTFGSGTRLTVV.

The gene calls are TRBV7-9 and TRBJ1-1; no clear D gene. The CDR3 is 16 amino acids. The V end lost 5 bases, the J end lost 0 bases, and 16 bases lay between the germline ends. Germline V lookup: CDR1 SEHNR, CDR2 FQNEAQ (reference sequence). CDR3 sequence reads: CASSPTVRIMNTEAFF. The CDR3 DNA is TGTGCCAGCAGCCCCACCGTTCGGATCATGAACACTGAAGCTTTCTTT.

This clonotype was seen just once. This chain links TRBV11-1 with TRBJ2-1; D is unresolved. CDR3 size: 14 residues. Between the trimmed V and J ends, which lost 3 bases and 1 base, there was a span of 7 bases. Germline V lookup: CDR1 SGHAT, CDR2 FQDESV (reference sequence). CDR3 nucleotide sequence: TGTGCCAGCAGCTTGGAGTGGTCCTACAATGAGCAGTTCTTC. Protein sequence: CASSLEWSYNEQFF.

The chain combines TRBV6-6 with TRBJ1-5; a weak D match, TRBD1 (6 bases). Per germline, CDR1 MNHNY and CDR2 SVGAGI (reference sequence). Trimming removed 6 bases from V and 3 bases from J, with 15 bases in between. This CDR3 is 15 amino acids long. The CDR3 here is CASRTGAFDNQPQHF. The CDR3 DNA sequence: TGTGCCAGCAGGACAGGCGCATTCGACAATCAGCCCCAGCATTTT.

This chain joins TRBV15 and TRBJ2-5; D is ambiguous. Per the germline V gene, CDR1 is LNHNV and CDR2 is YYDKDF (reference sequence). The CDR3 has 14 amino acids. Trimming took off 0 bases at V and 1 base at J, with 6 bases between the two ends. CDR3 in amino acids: CATSRDRVQETQYF. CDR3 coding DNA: TGTGCCACCAGCAGAGACAGAGTCCAAGAGACCCAGTACTTC.

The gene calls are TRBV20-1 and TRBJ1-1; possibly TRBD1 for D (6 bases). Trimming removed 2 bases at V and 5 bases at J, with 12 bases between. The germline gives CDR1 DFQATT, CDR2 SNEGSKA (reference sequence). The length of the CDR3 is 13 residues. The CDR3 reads CSARRDTSTEAFF. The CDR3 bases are TGCAGTGCTAGACGGGACACGAGTACTGAAGCTTTCTTT.

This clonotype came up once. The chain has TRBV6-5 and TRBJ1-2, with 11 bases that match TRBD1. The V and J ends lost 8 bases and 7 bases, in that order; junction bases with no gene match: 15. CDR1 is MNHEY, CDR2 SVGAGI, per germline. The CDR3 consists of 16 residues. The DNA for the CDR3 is TGTGCCAGCTCGATGGGCCGGGACAGGGGGGTTTTTGGCTACACCTTC. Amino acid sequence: CASSMGRDRGVFGYTF.

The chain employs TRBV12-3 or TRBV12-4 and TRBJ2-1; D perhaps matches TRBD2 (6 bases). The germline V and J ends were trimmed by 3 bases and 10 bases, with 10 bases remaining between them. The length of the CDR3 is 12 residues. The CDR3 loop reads CASSFFGGEQFF. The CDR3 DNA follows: TGTGCCAGCAGTTTTTTTGGGGGGGAGCAGTTCTTC.

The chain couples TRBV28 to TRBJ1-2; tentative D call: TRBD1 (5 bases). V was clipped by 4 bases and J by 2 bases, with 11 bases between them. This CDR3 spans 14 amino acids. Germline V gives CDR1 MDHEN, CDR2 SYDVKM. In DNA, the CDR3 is TGTGCCAGCAGTTATTTGGCAGGGAACTATGGCTACACCTTC. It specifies CASSYLAGNYGYTF.

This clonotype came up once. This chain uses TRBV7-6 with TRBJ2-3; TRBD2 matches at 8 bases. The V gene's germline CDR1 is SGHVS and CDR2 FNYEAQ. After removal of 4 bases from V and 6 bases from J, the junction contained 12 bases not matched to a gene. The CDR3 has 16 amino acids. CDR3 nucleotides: TGTGCCAGCAGCTACGACCTTAGCGGGGAGGGGGATACGCAGTATTTT. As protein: CASSYDLSGEGDTQYF.

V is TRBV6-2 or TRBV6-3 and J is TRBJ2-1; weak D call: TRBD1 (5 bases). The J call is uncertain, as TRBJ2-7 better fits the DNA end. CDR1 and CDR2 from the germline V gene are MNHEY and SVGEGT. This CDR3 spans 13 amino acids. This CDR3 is CASTLTGHNEQYF. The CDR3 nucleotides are TGTGCCAGCACCCTAACAGGACACAATGAGCAGTACTTC.

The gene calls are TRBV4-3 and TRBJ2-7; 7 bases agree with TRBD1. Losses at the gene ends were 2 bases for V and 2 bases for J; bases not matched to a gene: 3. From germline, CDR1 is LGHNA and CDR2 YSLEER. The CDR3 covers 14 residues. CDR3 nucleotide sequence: TGCGCCAGCAGCCAAACAGGGGTGGCCTACGAGCAGTACTTC. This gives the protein CASSQTGVAYEQYF.

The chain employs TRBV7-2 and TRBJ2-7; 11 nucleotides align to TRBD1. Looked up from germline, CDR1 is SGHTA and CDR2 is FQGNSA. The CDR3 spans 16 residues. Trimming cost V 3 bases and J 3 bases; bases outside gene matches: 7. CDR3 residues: CASSFRWGTGGYEQYF. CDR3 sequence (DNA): TGTGCCAGCAGCTTCCGCTGGGGGACAGGGGGCTACGAGCAGTACTTC.

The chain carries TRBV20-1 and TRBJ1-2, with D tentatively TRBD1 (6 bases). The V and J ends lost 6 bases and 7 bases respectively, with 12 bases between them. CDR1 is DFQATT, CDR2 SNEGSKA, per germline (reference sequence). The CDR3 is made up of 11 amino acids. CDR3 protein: CSAEGGFGYTF. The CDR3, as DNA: TGCAGTGCAGAAGGGGGTTTTGGCTACACCTTC.

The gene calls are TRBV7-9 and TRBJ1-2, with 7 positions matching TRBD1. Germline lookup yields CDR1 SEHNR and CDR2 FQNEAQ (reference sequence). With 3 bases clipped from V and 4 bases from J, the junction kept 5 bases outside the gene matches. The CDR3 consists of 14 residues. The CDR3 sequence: CASSLLGGVYGYTF. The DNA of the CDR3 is TGTGCCAGCAGCTTGTTAGGGGGCGTCTATGGCTACACCTTC. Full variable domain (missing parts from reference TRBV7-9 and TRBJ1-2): DTGVSQNPRHKITKRGQNVTFRCDPISEHNRLYWYRQTLGQGPEFLTYFQNEAQLEKSRLLSDRFSAERPKGSFSTLEIQRTEQGDSAMYLCASSLLGGVYGYTFGSGTRLTVV.

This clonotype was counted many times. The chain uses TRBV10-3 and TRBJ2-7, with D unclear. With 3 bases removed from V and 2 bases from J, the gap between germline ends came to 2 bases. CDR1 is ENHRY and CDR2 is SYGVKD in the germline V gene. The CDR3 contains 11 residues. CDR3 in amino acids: CAISDAYEQYF. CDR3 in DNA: TGTGCCATCAGTGATGCCTACGAGCAGTACTTC.

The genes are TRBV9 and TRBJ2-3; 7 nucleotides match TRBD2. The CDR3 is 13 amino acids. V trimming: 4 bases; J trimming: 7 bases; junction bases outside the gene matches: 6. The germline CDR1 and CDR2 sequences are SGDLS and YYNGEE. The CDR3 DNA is TGTGCCAGCAGCCCCGGGACTATCAATACGCAGTATTTT. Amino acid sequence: CASSPGTINTQYF.

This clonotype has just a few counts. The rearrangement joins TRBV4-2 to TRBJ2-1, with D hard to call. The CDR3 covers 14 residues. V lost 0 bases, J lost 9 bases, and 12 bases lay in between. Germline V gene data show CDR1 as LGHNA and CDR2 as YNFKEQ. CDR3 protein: CASSQDLARPEQFF. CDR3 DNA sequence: TGTGCCAGCAGCCAAGATTTGGCCCGTCCTGAGCAGTTCTTC.